The 25 T cell receptor beta chains presented below share a single source sample, sequenced in a study of blood T cell repertoires in COVID-19. Here immunoSEQ multiplex PCR was the method, and the copy in TCRdb shows in-frame clones only, minus some. The data contain under 45,000 clones, just under 90% of them seen just once; the ten biggest clones take up roughly 4.2%. Material for sequencing was peripheral blood. The receptors derive from a man aged 40-49 years with COVID-19, enrolled during active disease.

This chain connects TRBV7-9 to TRBJ1-4, with a possible D match to TRBD1 (6 bases). CDR1 is SEHNR and CDR2 is FQNEAQ in the germline V gene (reference sequence). Trimming took off 2 bases at V and 10 bases at J, with 8 bases between the two ends. The CDR3 has 12 amino acids. DNA of the CDR3: TGTGCCAGCAGCTTAACACAGGGAAAACTGTTTTTT. It codes for CASSLTQGKLFF.

The J gene is TRBJ1-4, the V gene TRBV7-6, with D tentatively TRBD1 (6 bases). Looked up from germline, CDR1 is SGHVS and CDR2 is FNYEAQ. The CDR3 is made up of 15 amino acids. The V and J ends lost 4 bases and 7 bases respectively, with 16 bases between them. The CDR3 nucleotides are TGTGCCAGCAGCTCCACCACAGGGTCCCTTGAAAAACTGTTTTTT. Residues: CASSSTTGSLEKLFF.

The CDR3 DNA is TGCAGCGCTCCCACAGGGACCGGGGAGCTGTTTTTT. As protein: CSAPTGTGELFF. The V gene is TRBV29-1, the J gene TRBJ2-2; D is possibly TRBD1 (6 bases). CDR3 length equals 12 residues. The germline V gene encodes CDR1 SQVTM and CDR2 ANQGSEA. V gave up 7 bases and J gave up 5 bases, with 11 bases separating them.

CDR3: CASSLVGQPNEKLFF. Here the CDR3 DNA reads TGTGCCAGCAGCTTGGTGGGACAGCCTAATGAAAAACTGTTTTTT. The genes are TRBV5-4 and TRBJ1-4; TRBD1 matches at 7 bases. The CDR3 covers 15 residues. CDR1 is SGHNT, CDR2 YYREEE, per germline (reference sequence). After removal of 0 bases from V and 3 bases from J, the junction contained 2 bases not matched to a gene.

The CDR3 DNA is TGTGCCAGCAGCCGGGAAGGGAGGGGCGGGGAGCTGTTTTTT. This translates into CASSREGRGGELFF. The J gene is TRBJ2-2, the V gene TRBV7-9, with 7 bases matching TRBD2. The CDR3 covers 14 residues. CDR1 SEHNR and CDR2 FQNEAQ come from the germline V gene (reference sequence). With V trimmed by 5 bases and J by 7 bases, 7 bases remained unmatched.

The V gene is TRBV3-1 (or the pseudogene TRBV3-2), the J gene TRBJ2-7, with 7 bases fitting TRBD1. Losses at the gene ends were 4 bases for V and 3 bases for J; bases not matched to a gene: 6. The CDR3 totals 14 residues. Looked up from germline, CDR1 is LGHDT and CDR2 is YNNKEL (reference sequence). CDR3 region: CASSRGTVVYEQYF. The CDR3 DNA is TGTGCCAGCAGCCGGGGGACAGTTGTCTACGAGCAGTACTTC.

The gene calls are TRBV29-1 and TRBJ1-2; 9 bases match TRBD1. The CDR3 is 13 amino acids. V shed 3 bases, J shed 4 bases, and the junction held 3 bases outside the gene matches. Germline CDR1 reads SQVTM; CDR2 reads ANQGSEA. CDR3 in DNA: TGCAGCGTTGATGTGGGACAGGGCTATGGCTACACCTTC. Its translation: CSVDVGQGYGYTF.

J is TRBJ1-2 and V is TRBV15; possible D gene TRBD1, 5 bases. Germline lookup yields CDR1 LNHNV and CDR2 YYDKDF (reference sequence). The CDR3 extends over 14 amino acids. V lost 3 bases to trimming and J lost 1 base, with 9 bases between them. CDR3 in amino acids: CATSSDSINYGYTF. CDR3 sequence (DNA): TGTGCCACCAGCAGCGACAGCATTAACTATGGCTACACCTTC.

This clone was seen only a few times. The V call is TRBV7-9, the J call TRBJ2-7; TRBD2 agrees at 8 bases. Unmatched junction bases numbered 14, after V lost 5 bases and J lost 5 bases. The length of the CDR3 is 16 residues. CDR1 and CDR2 (germline): SEHNR, FQNEAQ (reference sequence). This CDR3 reads CASSPPQGRGAHEQYF. The CDR3 DNA sequence: TGTGCCAGCAGCCCTCCACAAGGGCGGGGGGCCCACGAGCAGTACTTC.

The chain combines TRBV28 with TRBJ1-5; TRBD1 is a possible D gene (5 bases). There are 16 residues in the CDR3. The V end lost 6 bases, the J end lost 7 bases, and 22 bases lay between the germline ends. In germline, CDR1 is MDHEN, CDR2 SYDVKM. The CDR3 region has the DNA TGTGCCAGCAGCGATGCCGGCCGGACAACCGGGCAGCCCCAGCATTTT. Translation gives CASSDAGRTTGQPQHF.

The chain's CDR3 is CASSSGTEASREQYF. The CDR3 DNA is TGCGCCAGCAGCTCCGGGACAGAAGCGTCTAGGGAGCAGTACTTC. This sequence joins TRBV5-1 and TRBJ2-7; the match to TRBD1 covers 7 bases. Germline assignment: CDR1 SGHRS and CDR2 YFSETQ. V lost 3 bases, J lost 7 bases, and 13 bases stayed unmatched. The CDR3 covers 15 residues.

The V gene is TRBV18, the J gene TRBJ2-3; D possibly corresponds to TRBD2 (6 bases). V lost 3 bases and J lost 5, with 15 bases in between. This CDR3 contains 15 residues. Germline V gives CDR1 KGHSH, CDR2 LQKENI. This CDR3 reads CASSPTSSLKDTQYF. CDR3 sequence (DNA): TGTGCCAGCTCACCGACTAGTTCCTTGAAAGATACGCAGTATTTT. Combining the CDR3 with reference TRBV18 and TRBJ2-3 gives the whole variable domain NAGVMQNPRHLVRRRGQEARLRCSPMKGHSHVYWYRQLPEEGLKFMVYLQKENIIDESGMPKERFSAEFPKEGPSILRIQQVVRGDSAAYFCASSPTSSLKDTQYFGPGTRLTVL.

The chain is built from TRBV10-1 and TRBJ1-5, with TRBD1 matching 9 bases. Germline values: CDR1 WNHNN, CDR2 SYGVQD (reference sequence). The CDR3 contains 15 residues. Germline trimming cut 10 bases from V and 7 bases from J; bases unmatched to any gene: 14. DNA of the CDR3: TGCGCCAACCTTACAAATGGACAGGGGAGGCAGCCCCAGCATTTT. Translating it yields CANLTNGQGRQPQHF.

The chain is built from TRBV19 and TRBJ2-1, with TRBD2 identical over 8 bases. From germline, CDR1 is LNHDA and CDR2 SQIVND (reference sequence). The CDR3 extends over 16 amino acids. With V trimmed by 7 bases and J by 7 bases, 15 bases remained unmatched. The CDR3 sequence is CASTIGGDLLRNEQFF. CDR3 nucleotides: TGTGCCAGTACCATCGGGGGGGACCTGCTTCGAAATGAGCAGTTCTTC.

Concerning this clone itself: The sample has other DNA sequences that encode this CDR3 too. The V gene is TRBV4-1, the J gene TRBJ1-5; 10 bases agree with TRBD1. Trimming cost V 3 bases and J 4 bases; bases outside gene matches: 3. The CDR3 extends over 15 amino acids. The germline V gene encodes CDR1 MGHRA and CDR2 YSYEKL. This CDR3 reads CASSQGQGLNQPQHF. The CDR3 DNA reads as TGCGCCAGCAGCCAGGGACAGGGGCTGAATCAGCCCCAGCATTTT.

The rearrangement links TRBV5-4 to TRBJ2-5; 7 bases are shared with TRBD1. Germline CDR1 reads SGHNT; CDR2 reads YYREEE (reference sequence). The CDR3 has 14 residues. V shed 4 bases and J 1 base; nucleotides not matched to a gene: 4. The CDR3 is CASSPGTAQETQYF. In DNA form, the CDR3 reads TGTGCCAGCAGCCCGGGGACAGCCCAAGAGACCCAGTACTTC.

The rearrangement uses TRBV7-5 and TRBJ1-2; the table's D call, TRBD1, was not checked against the DNA. TRBV7-5 is described as a pseudogene. The CDR3 loop spans 15 amino acids. CDR3 residues: CVRSSRGPVNYGYTF. For the CDR3, the DNA is TGTGTCAGAAGCTCAAGGGGGCCCGTTAACTATGGCTACACCTTC.

Concerning this clone itself: The germline gene is not matched at one end of the junction; a read error may be the cause. The chain employs TRBV6-2 or TRBV6-3 and TRBJ2-7, with 9 bases matching TRBD2. CDR1 and CDR2 from the germline V gene are MNHEY and SVGEGT. The CDR3 totals 15 residues. The CDR3 bases are TGTGCCAGCAGTTACGGCGGCGGGAGGGCCTATGAGCAGTACTTC. Translated, it gives CASSYGGGRAYEQYF.

The chain carries TRBV7-2 and TRBJ2-1; no reliable D call. V shed 5 bases and J shed 9 bases, with 11 bases lying between them. Germline-derived CDR1 and CDR2 are SGHTA and FQGNSA. CDR3 length equals 12 residues. The CDR3 protein is CASSPPGPEQFF. In DNA, the CDR3 is TGTGCCAGCAGCCCCCCAGGCCCTGAGCAGTTCTTC.

The CDR3 region is CASSLVGRETQYF. The CDR3 DNA reads TGTGCCAGCAGTTTAGTTGGCAGAGAGACCCAGTACTTC. The rearrangement links TRBV12-3 or TRBV12-4 to TRBJ2-5; D gene ambiguous. Trimming cost V 1 base and J 4 bases, with 7 bases left between them. This CDR3 contains 13 residues.

The rearrangement joins TRBV5-6 to TRBJ1-1, with TRBD1 identical over 9 bases. The V and J ends lost 3 bases and 6 bases, in that order; junction bases with no gene match: 12. The CDR3 runs to 16 residues. CDR1 is SGHDT, CDR2 YYEEEE, per germline. The chain's CDR3 is CASSSLGTGTFAEAFF. CDR3 nucleotide sequence: TGTGCCAGCAGCTCCCTCGGGACAGGGACATTTGCTGAAGCTTTCTTT.

The chain carries TRBV7-3 and TRBJ2-7; TRBD2 matches 7 bases. V was pared by 2 bases and J by 6 bases, with 10 bases of the junction left unmatched. The CDR3 consists of 15 residues. The germline CDR1 and CDR2 sequences are SGHTA and FQGTGA. CDR3 protein: CASSLGPGGSSEQYF. DNA of the CDR3: TGTGCCAGCAGCTTAGGTCCGGGCGGGAGCTCCGAGCAGTACTTC.

This clone was counted only a few times. The chain combines TRBV5-4 with TRBJ1-2, with D possibly being TRBD1 (5 bases). V was trimmed by 0 bases and J by 8 bases, leaving 20 bases between them. Germline V lookup: CDR1 SGHNT, CDR2 YYREEE (reference sequence). The CDR3 runs 16 residues. CDR3 region: CASSLETAWRGEGYTF. As DNA, the CDR3 is TGTGCCAGCAGCTTGGAGACAGCCTGGAGGGGAGAAGGCTACACCTTC.

This rearrangement joins TRBV5-4 to TRBJ1-4; D is ambiguous. Germline CDR1 and CDR2: SGHNT and YYREEE (reference sequence). The length of the CDR3 is 12 residues. Between the trimmed V and J ends, which lost 4 bases and 7 bases, there was a span of 8 bases. CDR3 in amino acids: CASSGRGEKLFF. Here the CDR3 DNA reads TGTGCCAGCAGCGGCCGGGGTGAAAAACTGTTTTTT. Combining the CDR3 with reference TRBV5-4 and TRBJ1-4 gives the whole variable domain ETGVTQSPTHLIKTRGQQVTLRCSSQSGHNTVSWYQQALGQGPQFIFQYYREEENGRGNFPPRFSGLQFPNYSSELNVNALELDDSALYLCASSGRGEKLFFGSGTQLSVL.

This clone is labeled as large (0.1 to 1%). This chain links TRBV27 with TRBJ1-6; TRBD1 aligns across 10 bases. This CDR3 contains 15 residues. V was clipped by 3 bases and J by 15 bases; unmatched bases: 11. Germline CDR1 MNHEY, CDR2 SMNVEV (reference sequence). The CDR3 nucleotides are TGTGCCAGCAGTTTCGGGGACAGGGGCGCTACTCGCCTCCACTTT. Translation gives CASSFGDRGATRLHF.